This TCR beta chain was recorded in a study of blood T cell repertoires in COVID-19. CDR3 length: 17 residues. V dropped 0 bases and J dropped 2; count of bases not matched to a gene: 7. Germline V gene sequence: CDR1 LGHDT, CDR2 YNNKEL (reference sequence). The method was immunoSEQ multiplex PCR; TCRdb's version includes in-frame clones alone and lacks a portion of them. The table has 100,000 to 150,000 clones, around 87% seen once. The chain joins TRBV3-1 (or the pseudogene TRBV3-2) to TRBJ2-7; 10 bases are a match to TRBD2. Sequencing used peripheral blood. This TCR was sampled from a man aged 50-59 years with acute or convalescent COVID-19. The CDR3 region is CASSQEVLAGVPYEQYF. CDR3 in DNA: TGTGCCAGCAGCCAAGAGGTCCTAGCGGGAGTACCCTACGAGCAGTACTTC.